These 15 T cell receptor beta chains share one sample of origin, sequenced in a study of OX40 agonist ivuxolimab in advanced cancers. Measured with immunoSEQ multiplex PCR; TCRdb has only the in-frame clones, and not every one. Of some 83,000 clones listed, less than 85% are singletons. The source material was CD4+ or CD8+ T cells sorted from blood, sampled in a trial of the OX40 agonist ivuxolimab. These receptors originate from an adult with an advanced solid tumor such as melanoma, head and neck, liver or kidney cancer.

The V gene is TRBV5-1, the J gene TRBJ1-3; D is possibly TRBD1 (5 bases). Trimming shortened V by 0 bases and J by 1 base, and 11 bases separated the two germline ends. Looked up from germline, CDR1 is SGHRS and CDR2 is YFSETQ. CDR3 length: 16 amino acids. The CDR3 reads CASSLEGSMSGNTIYF. Here the CDR3 DNA reads TGCGCCAGCAGCTTGGAGGGGTCCATGTCTGGAAACACCATATATTTT.

This clone was counted only a few times. The chain links TRBV4-2 to TRBJ1-1, with a possible D match to TRBD1 (6 bases). Germline assignment: CDR1 LGHNA and CDR2 YNFKEQ. CDR3 length equals 14 residues. The ends were cut back, 5 bases at V and 5 bases at J, with 15 bases in the middle. The CDR3: CASSLKGGRTEAFF. CDR3 sequence (DNA): TGTGCCAGCAGCTTGAAGGGGGGTAGAACTGAAGCTTTCTTT.

The chain links TRBV5-4 to TRBJ1-1; no clear D. CDR1 SGHNT and CDR2 YYREEE come from the germline V gene (reference sequence). V lost 1 base and J 0 bases, leaving 16 bases between the germline ends. The CDR3 totals 17 residues. DNA of the CDR3: TGTGCCAGCAGCTTGTACGGGAGGATACCGGTGAACACTGAAGCTTTCTTT. This encodes CASSLYGRIPVNTEAFF.

The chain employs TRBV6-6 and TRBJ1-1; D uncertain. V lost 6 bases to trimming and J lost 4 bases, with 15 bases between them. Germline values: CDR1 MNHNY, CDR2 SVGAGI (reference sequence). The CDR3 has 14 amino acids. CDR3 nucleotides: TGTGCCAGCAGCCGTGGGGAAGGGTTCACTGAAGCTTTCTTT. Residues: CASSRGEGFTEAFF.

The chain recombines TRBV30 with TRBJ2-7, with D possibly being TRBD2 (7 bases). The CDR3 consists of 16 residues. Trimming shortened V by 0 bases and J by 4 bases, and 19 bases separated the two germline ends. CDR1 is GTSNPN and CDR2 is SVGIG in the germline V gene (reference sequence). The CDR3 spells CAWSVLGGAGRYEQYF. In DNA, the CDR3 is TGTGCCTGGAGTGTACTGGGGGGGGCGGGACGATACGAGCAGTACTTC. Full variable domain (rest looked up from reference TRBV30 and TRBJ2-7): SQTIHQWPATLVQPVGSPLSLECTVEGTSNPNLYWYRQAAGRGLQLLFYSVGIGQISSEVPQNLSASRPQDRQFILSSKKLLLSDSGFYLCAWSVLGGAGRYEQYFGPGTRLTVT.

The genes are TRBV7-2 and TRBJ1-5; TRBD1 agrees at 9 bases. CDR1 and CDR2 (germline): SGHTA, FQGNSA. V gave up 1 base and J gave up 1 base; unmatched junction bases: 2. The CDR3 is made up of 16 amino acids. The CDR3 DNA reads TGTGCCAGCAGCTTAGTCGGGACAGGGAGCAATCAGCCCCAGCATTTT. This gives the protein CASSLVGTGSNQPQHF.

The genes are TRBV6-1 and TRBJ2-5, with D possibly being TRBD2 (5 bases). The CDR3 length is 14 residues. Between the trimmed V and J ends, which lost 5 bases and 4 bases, there was a span of 14 bases. Germline lookup yields CDR1 MNHNS and CDR2 SASEGT. CDR3 amino acids: CASSSRERGETQYF. CDR3 in DNA: TGTGCCAGCAGTTCCCGGGAAAGAGGAGAGACCCAGTACTTC.

The chain joins TRBV6-6 to TRBJ1-3; D might be TRBD1 (6 bases). Trimming shortened V by 5 bases and J by 9 bases, and 14 bases separated the two germline ends. Germline V gene sequence: CDR1 MNHNY, CDR2 SVGAGI (reference sequence). The CDR3 spans 13 residues. CDR3 sequence: CASSADRPPTIYF. As DNA, the CDR3 is TGTGCCAGCAGTGCGGACAGACCCCCCACCATATATTTT.

V is TRBV2 and J is TRBJ1-1; no clear D gene. Deletions cut 8 bases from V and 1 base from J, with 17 bases between. Germline CDR1 and CDR2: SNHLY and FYNNEI. The CDR3 is 15 residues long. Here the CDR3 reads CASLEREISNTEAFF. For the CDR3, the DNA is TGTGCCAGCCTGGAAAGGGAGATCTCGAACACTGAAGCTTTCTTT.

Written as DNA, the CDR3 is TGTGCCAGCAGCAGGAATCGGTACGAGCAGTACTTC. Its translation is CASSRNRYEQYF. V usage is TRBV7-8 and J usage is TRBJ2-7; D remains ambiguous. In germline, CDR1 is SGHVS, CDR2 FQNEAQ. V gave up 5 bases and J gave up 4 bases, with 9 bases separating them. CDR3 length: 12 amino acids. The variable domain in full, completed from reference TRBV7-8 and TRBJ2-7, reads GAGVSQSPRYKVAKRGQDVALRCDPISGHVSLFWYQQALGQGPEFLTYFQNEAQLDKSGLPSDRFFAERPEGSVSTLKIQRTQQEDSAVYLCASSRNRYEQYFGPGTRLTVT.

The chain employs TRBV6-6 and TRBJ2-7; D is unresolved. Per the germline V gene, CDR1 is MNHNY and CDR2 is SVGAGI (reference sequence). Trimming pared 6 bases from V and 3 bases from J, leaving 18 bases between. CDR3 size: 15 residues. The CDR3 reads CASRQRTGDLYEQYF. The DNA for the CDR3 is TGTGCCAGCAGACAAAGGACCGGAGACCTCTACGAGCAGTACTTC.

The J gene is TRBJ1-5, the V gene TRBV6-5; 9 bases line up with TRBD1. The CDR3 consists of 15 residues. After removal of 6 bases from V and 4 bases from J, the junction contained 7 bases not matched to a gene. In germline, CDR1 is MNHEY, CDR2 SVGAGI. CDR3 amino acids: CASSSGTGPNQPQHF. The CDR3 coding sequence is TGTGCCAGCAGCTCCGGGACAGGGCCGAATCAGCCCCAGCATTTT.

The chain links TRBV18 to TRBJ2-1; 8 bases agree with TRBD1. This CDR3 spans 13 amino acids. Losses at the gene ends were 4 bases for V and 5 bases for J; bases not matched to a gene: 1. Germline V CDR1 and CDR2: KGHSH, LQKENI. CDR3 bases: TGTGCCAGCTCACGGGACAGGAACAATGAGCAGTTCTTC. Its protein is CASSRDRNNEQFF.

V and J are TRBV7-2 and TRBJ1-1; D unclear. CDR1 and CDR2 from the germline V gene are SGHTA and FQGNSA. V lost 5 bases and J lost 4, with 14 bases in between. The CDR3 sequence is 14 residues long. The CDR3 region is CASSPRASFTEAFF. The CDR3, as DNA: TGTGCCAGCAGCCCCCGGGCGTCCTTCACTGAAGCTTTCTTT.

J is TRBJ2-3 and V is TRBV10-1; tentative D call: TRBD1 (6 bases). Trimming stripped 5 bases from V and 4 bases from J, with 16 bases between. Germline lookup yields CDR1 WNHNN and CDR2 SYGVQD (reference sequence). This CDR3 has 15 residues. DNA of the CDR3: TGCGCCAGCAGTCACCTCAGGGGCAAGTCAGATACGCAGTATTTT. It yields the protein CASSHLRGKSDTQYF.